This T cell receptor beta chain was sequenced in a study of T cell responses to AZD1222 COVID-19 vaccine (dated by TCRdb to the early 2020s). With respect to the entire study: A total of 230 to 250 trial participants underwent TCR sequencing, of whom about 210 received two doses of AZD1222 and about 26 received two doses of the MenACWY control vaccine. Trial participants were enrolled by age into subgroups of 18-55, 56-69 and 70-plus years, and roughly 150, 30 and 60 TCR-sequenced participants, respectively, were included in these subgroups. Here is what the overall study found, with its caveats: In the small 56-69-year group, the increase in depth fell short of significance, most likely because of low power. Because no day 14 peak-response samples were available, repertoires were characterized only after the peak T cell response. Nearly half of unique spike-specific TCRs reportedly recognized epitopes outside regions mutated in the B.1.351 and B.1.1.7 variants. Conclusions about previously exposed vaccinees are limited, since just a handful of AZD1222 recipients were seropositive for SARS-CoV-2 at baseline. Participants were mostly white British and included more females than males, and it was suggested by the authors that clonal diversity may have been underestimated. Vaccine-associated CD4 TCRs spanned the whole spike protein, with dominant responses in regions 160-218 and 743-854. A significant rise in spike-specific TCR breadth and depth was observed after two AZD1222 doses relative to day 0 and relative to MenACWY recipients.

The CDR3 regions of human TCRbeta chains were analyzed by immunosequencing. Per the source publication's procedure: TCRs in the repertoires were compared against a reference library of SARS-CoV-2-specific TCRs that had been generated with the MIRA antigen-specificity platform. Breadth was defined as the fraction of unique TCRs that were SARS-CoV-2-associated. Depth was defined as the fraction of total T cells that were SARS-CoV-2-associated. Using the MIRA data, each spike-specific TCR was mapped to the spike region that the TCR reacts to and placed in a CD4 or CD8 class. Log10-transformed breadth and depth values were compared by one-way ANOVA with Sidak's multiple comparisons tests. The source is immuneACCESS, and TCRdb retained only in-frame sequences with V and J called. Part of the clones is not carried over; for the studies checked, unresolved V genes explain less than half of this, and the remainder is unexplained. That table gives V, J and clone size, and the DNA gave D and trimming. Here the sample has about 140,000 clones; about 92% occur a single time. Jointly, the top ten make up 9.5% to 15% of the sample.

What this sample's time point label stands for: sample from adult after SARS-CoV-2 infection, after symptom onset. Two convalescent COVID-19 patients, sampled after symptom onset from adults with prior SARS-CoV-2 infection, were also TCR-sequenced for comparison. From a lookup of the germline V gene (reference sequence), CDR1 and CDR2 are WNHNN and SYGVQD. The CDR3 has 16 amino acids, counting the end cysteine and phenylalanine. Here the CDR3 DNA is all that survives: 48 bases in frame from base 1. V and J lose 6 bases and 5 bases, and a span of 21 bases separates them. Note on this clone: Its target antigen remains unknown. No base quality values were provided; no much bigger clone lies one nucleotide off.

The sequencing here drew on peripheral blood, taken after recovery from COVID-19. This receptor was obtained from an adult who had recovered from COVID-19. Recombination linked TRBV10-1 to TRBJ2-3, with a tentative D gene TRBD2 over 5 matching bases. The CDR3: CASRGFGERLVDTQYF. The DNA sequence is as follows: TGCGCCAGCAGGGGGTTCGGGGAGAGGTTAGTAGATACGCAGTATTTT.